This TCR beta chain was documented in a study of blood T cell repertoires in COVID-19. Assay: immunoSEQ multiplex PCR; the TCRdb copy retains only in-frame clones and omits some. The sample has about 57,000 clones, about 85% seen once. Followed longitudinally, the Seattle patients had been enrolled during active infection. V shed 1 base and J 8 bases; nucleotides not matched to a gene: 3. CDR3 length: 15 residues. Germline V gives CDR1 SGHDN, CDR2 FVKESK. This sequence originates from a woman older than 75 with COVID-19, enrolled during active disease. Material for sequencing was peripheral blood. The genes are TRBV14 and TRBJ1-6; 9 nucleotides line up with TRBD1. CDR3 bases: TGTGCCAGCAGCCAAGTTGGACAGGGGTATTCACCCCTCCACTTT. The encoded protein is CASSQVGQGYSPLHF.